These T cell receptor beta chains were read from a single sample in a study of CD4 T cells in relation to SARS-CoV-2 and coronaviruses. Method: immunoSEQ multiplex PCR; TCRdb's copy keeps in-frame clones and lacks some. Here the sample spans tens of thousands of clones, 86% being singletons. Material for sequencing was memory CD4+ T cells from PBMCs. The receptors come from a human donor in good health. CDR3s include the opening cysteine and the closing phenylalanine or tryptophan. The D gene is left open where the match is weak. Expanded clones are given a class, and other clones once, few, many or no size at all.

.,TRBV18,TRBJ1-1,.,TGTGCCAGCTCACCAGTCATGGAGAACACTGAAGCTTTCTTT,CASSPVMENTEAFF
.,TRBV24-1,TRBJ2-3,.,TGTGCCACCAGTGATAGTAGGGCGGGAACCCTCCGCCCGCAGTATTTT,CATSDSRAGTLRPQYF
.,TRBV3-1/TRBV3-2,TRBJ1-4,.,TGTGCCAGCAGCCAAGGGCGACGGACTAATGAAAAACTGTTTTTT,CASSQGRRTNEKLFF
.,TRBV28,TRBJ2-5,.,TGTGCCAGCAGTTTAAAGGCCCCTGGGTCCCAGTACTTC,CASSLKAPGSQYF
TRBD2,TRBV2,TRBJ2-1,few,TGTGCCAGCAGTAGACGGACTAGCAGGACCGACAATGAGCAGTTCTTC,CASSRRTSRTDNEQFF
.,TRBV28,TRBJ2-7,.,TGTGCCAGCGCCTCTTTTAGCTCCTACGAGCAGTACTTC,CASASFSSYEQYF
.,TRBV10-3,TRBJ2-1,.,TGTGCCATCAGTGAGTCGAGGGATGAGCAGTTCTTC,CAISESRDEQFF
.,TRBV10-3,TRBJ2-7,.,TGTGCCATCAGTGTAACAGGGCCCTCCTACGAGCAGTACTTC,CAISVTGPSYEQYF
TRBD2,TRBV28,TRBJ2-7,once,TGTGCCAGCAAGGGGGGGACTAGCTTCCAGTACTTC,CASKGGTSFQYF
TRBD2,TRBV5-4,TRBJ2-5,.,TGTGCCAGCAGCCTAAACCCGGGACTAGCGGGAGAGACCCAGTACTTC,CASSLNPGLAGETQYF